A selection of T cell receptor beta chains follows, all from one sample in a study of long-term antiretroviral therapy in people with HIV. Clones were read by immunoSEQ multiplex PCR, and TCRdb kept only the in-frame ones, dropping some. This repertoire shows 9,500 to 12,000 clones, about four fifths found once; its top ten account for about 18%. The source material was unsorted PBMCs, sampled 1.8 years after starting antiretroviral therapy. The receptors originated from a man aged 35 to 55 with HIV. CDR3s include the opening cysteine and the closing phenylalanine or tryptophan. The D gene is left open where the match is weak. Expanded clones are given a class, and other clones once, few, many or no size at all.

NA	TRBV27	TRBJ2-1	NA	CASSFSPYNEQFF	TGTGCCAGCAGTTTCAGTCCGTACAATGAGCAGTTCTTC
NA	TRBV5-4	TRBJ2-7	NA	CASSLQARGAYHEQYF	TGTGCCAGCAGCTTGCAAGCCAGGGGAGCGTACCACGAGCAGTACTTC
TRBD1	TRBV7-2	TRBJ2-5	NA	CASSLGPDRSETQYF	TGTGCCAGCAGCTTGGGCCCGGACAGGTCGGAGACCCAGTACTTC
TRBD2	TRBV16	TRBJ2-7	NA	CASSRGGGREQYF	TGTGCCAGCAGCCGCGGCGGGGGGCGCGAGCAGTACTTC
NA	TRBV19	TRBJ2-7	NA	CASSIMEGAEQYF	TGTGCCAGTAGTATTATGGAGGGAGCTGAGCAGTACTTC
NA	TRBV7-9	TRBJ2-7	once	CASSFRGPSGQYF	TGTGCCAGCAGCTTTAGGGGACCCTCGGGCCAGTACTTC
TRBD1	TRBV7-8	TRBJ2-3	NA	CASSARDRAADTQYF	TGTGCCAGCAGCGCCCGGGACAGGGCGGCAGATACGCAGTATTTT
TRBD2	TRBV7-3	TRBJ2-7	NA	CASSDGLAGNSYEQYF	TGTGCCAGCAGCGACGGACTAGCGGGAAACTCCTACGAGCAGTACTTC
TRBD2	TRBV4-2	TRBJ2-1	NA	CASSQAGGPLGSYNEQFF	TGTGCCAGCAGCCAAGCGGGGGGTCCTCTTGGCTCCTACAATGAGCAGTTCTTC
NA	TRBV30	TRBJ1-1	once	CAWSGVGPPEAFF	TGTGCCTGGAGTGGGGTAGGGCCCCCTGAAGCTTTCTTT
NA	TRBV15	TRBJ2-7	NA	CATSSGLASYEQYF	TGTGCCACCAGCAGTGGTCTAGCCTCCTACGAGCAGTACTTC
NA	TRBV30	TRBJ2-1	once	CAWQGSNEQFF	TGTGCCTGGCAGGGAAGCAATGAGCAGTTCTTC
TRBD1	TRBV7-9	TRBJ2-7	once	CASSLTGFLNEQYF	TGTGCCAGCAGCTTGACAGGGTTTTTGAACGAGCAGTACTTC
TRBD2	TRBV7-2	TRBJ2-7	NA	CASSSGLAGVYEQYF	TGTGCCAGCAGCTCCGGACTAGCGGGGGTCTACGAGCAGTACTTC
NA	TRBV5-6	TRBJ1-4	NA	CASSFRLGAEKLFF	TGTGCCAGCTCCTTCCGGCTCGGGGCTGAAAAACTGTTTTTT
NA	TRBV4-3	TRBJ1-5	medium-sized	CASSQNTFNQPQHF	TGCGCCAGCAGCCAAAACACCTTCAATCAGCCCCAGCATTTT
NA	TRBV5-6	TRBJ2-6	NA	CASSLILGEYPSGANVLTF	TGTGCCAGCAGCTTAATCCTCGGAGAATACCCCTCTGGGGCCAACGTCCTGACTTTC
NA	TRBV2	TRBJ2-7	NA	CASSGLGGLSYEQYF	TGTGCCAGCAGTGGACTAGGAGGCCTATCCTACGAGCAGTACTTC
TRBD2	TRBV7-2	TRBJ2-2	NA	CASSSSGTGELFF	TGTGCCAGCAGCTCTAGCGGGACCGGGGAGCTGTTTTTT
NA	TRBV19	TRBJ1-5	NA	CASSMPRRWDLPQHF	TGTGCCAGTAGTATGCCACGCCGATGGGATTTACCCCAGCATTTT
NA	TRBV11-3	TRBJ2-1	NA	CASSLGQSNNEQFF	TGTGCCAGCAGCTTAGGACAGTCCAACAATGAGCAGTTCTTC
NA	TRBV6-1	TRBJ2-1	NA	CASSERGRAEFF	TGTGCCAGCAGTGAAAGGGGGAGGGCCGAGTTCTTC
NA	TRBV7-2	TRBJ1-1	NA	CASSLGSKAFF	TGTGCCAGCAGCTTGGGTAGTAAAGCTTTCTTT
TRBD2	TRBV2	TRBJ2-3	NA	CASRGRTSAMSTDTQYF	TGTGCCAGCAGGGGGAGGACTAGCGCTATGAGCACAGATACGCAGTATTTT
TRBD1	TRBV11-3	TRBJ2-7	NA	CASSPRDRSYEQYF	TGTGCCAGCAGCCCCAGGGACAGGAGCTACGAGCAGTACTTC
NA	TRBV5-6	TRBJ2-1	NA	CASSLARNHEQFF	TGTGCCAGCAGCTTGGCCCGAAACCATGAGCAGTTCTTC
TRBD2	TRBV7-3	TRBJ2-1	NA	CASSPHAGVSYNEQFF	TGTGCCAGCAGCCCACATGCGGGAGTATCCTACAATGAGCAGTTCTTC
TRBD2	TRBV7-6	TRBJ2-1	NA	CASRQTSGRGSEQFF	TGTGCCAGCAGACAAACTAGCGGGAGGGGCAGTGAGCAGTTCTTC
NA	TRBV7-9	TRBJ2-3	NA	CASSRDSGSLHTDTQYF	TGTGCCAGCAGCCGGGATAGCGGTTCCCTCCACACAGATACGCAGTATTTT